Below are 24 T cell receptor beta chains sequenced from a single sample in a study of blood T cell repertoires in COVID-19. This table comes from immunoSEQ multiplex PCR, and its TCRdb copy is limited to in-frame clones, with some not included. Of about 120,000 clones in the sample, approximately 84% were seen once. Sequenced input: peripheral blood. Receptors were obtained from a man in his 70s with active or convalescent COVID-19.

The CDR3 coding sequence is TGTGCCAGCAGCTTAGATCGGACAGCTACCTTAGGGCCCCTCCACTTT. Protein sequence: CASSLDRTATLGPLHF. The chain couples TRBV11-2 to TRBJ1-6; TRBD1 might be the D (6 bases). Trimming took 0 bases from V and 13 from J, leaving 19 bases between them. Germline CDR1 and CDR2: SGHAT and FQNNGV. The CDR3 totals 16 residues.

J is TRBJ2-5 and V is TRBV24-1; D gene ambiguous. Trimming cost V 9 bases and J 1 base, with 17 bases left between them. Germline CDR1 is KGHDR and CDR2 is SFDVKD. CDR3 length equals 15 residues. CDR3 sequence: CATRQSRQTQETQYF. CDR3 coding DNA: TGTGCCACCCGTCAGTCGAGGCAGACCCAAGAGACCCAGTACTTC.

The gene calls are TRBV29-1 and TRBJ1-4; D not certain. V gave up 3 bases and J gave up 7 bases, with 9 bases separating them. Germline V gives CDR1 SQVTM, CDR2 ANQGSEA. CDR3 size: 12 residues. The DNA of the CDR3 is TGCAGCGTTGAGGGCGGGAGTGAAAAACTGTTTTTT. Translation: CSVEGGSEKLFF.

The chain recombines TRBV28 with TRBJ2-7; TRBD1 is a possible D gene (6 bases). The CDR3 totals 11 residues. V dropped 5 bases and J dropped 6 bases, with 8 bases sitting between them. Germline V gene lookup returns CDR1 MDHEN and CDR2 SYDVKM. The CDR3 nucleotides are TGTGCCAGCAGTCACAGGGTCGAGCAGTACTTC. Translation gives CASSHRVEQYF.

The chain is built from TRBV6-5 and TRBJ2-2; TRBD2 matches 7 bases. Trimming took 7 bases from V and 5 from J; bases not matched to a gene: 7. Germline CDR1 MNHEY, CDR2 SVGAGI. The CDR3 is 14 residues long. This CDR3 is CASTPGRGTGELFF. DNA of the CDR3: TGTGCCAGCACCCCGGGGCGGGGGACCGGGGAGCTGTTTTTT.

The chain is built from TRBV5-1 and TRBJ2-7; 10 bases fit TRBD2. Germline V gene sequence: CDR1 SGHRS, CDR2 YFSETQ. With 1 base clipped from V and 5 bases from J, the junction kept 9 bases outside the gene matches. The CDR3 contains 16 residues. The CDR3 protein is CASSLTPSGSKDEQYF. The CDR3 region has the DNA TGCGCCAGCAGCTTGACCCCTAGCGGGAGTAAGGACGAGCAGTACTTC.

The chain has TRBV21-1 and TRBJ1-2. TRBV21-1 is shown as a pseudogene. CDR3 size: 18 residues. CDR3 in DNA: TGTGCCAGCAGCACCCCCCCCTTAGCCCCGGGGTGTACATATGGCTACACCTTC. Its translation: CASSTPPLAPGCTYGYTF.

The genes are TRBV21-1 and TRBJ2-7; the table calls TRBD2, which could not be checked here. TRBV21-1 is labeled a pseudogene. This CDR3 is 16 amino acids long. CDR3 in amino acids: CASSDGRAGSSYEQYF. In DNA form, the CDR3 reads TGTGCCAGCAGCGATGGGAGAGCGGGAAGCTCCTACGAGCAGTACTTC.

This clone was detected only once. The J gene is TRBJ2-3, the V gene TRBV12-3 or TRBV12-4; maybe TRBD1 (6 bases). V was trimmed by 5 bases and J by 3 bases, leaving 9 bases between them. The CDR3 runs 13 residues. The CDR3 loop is CASSLQGTDTQYF. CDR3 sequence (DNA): TGTGCCAGCAGTCTTCAGGGGACAGATACGCAGTATTTT.

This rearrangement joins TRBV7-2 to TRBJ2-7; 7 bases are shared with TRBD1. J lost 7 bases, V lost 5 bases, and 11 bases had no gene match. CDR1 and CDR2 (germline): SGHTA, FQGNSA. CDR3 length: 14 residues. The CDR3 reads CASSPGTAFREQYF. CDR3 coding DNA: TGTGCCAGCAGCCCTGGGACAGCTTTTAGGGAGCAGTACTTC.

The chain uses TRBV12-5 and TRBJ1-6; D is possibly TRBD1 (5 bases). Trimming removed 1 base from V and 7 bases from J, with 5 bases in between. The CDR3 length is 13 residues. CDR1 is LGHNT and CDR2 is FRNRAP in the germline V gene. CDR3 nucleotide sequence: TGTGCTAGTGGTTTGGAGGGGAATTCACCCCTCCACTTT. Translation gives CASGLEGNSPLHF.

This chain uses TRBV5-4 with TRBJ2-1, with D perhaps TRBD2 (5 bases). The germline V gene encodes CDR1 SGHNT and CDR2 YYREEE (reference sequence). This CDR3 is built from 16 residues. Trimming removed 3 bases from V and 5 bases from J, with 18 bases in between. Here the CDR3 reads CASSSDAWTGNNEQFF. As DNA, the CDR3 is TGTGCCAGCAGCTCGGACGCTTGGACTGGCAACAATGAGCAGTTCTTC.

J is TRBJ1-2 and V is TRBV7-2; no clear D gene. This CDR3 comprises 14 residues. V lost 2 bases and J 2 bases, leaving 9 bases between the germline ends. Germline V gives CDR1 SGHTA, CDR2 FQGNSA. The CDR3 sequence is CASSLSTANYGYTF. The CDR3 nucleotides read TGTGCCAGCAGCTTATCAACCGCGAACTATGGCTACACCTTC.

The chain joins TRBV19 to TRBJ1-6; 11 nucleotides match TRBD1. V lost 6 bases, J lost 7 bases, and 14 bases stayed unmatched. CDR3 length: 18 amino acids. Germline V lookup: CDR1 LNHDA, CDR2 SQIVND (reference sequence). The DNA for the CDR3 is TGTGCCAGTAGACAATACGGGCCGGGACAGGGGGGCAATTCACCCCTCCACTTT. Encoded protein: CASRQYGPGQGGNSPLHF.

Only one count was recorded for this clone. This CDR3 reads CASSILRTKNTGELFF. In nucleotides, the CDR3 is TGTGCCAGCAGTATTCTCAGGACTAAGAACACCGGGGAGCTGTTTTTT. V and J are TRBV27 and TRBJ2-2; maybe TRBD2 (6 bases). The CDR3 loop spans 16 amino acids. The germline gives CDR1 MNHEY, CDR2 SMNVEV (reference sequence). V was clipped by 5 bases and J by 1 base, with 14 bases between them.

CDR3 residues: CASSQSAVPRYGYTF. The CDR3 nucleotides are TGTGCCAGCAGCCAATCGGCAGTTCCGAGGTATGGCTACACCTTC. The V call is TRBV3-1 (or the pseudogene TRBV3-2), the J call TRBJ1-2; D call uncertain. Trimming removed 2 bases from V and 5 bases from J, with 15 bases in between. This CDR3 contains 15 residues. In germline, CDR1 is LGHDT, CDR2 YNNKEL (reference sequence).

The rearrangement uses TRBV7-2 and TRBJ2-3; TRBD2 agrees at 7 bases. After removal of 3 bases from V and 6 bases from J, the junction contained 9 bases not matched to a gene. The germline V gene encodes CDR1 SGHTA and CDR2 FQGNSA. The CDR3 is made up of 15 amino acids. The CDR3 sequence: CASSLKAGWLDTQYF. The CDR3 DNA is TGTGCCAGCAGCTTGAAAGCGGGATGGTTGGATACGCAGTATTTT. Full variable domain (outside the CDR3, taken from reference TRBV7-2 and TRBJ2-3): GAGVSQSPSNKVTEKGKDVELRCDPISGHTALYWYRQSLGQGLEFLIYFQGNSAPDKSGLPSDRFSAERTGGSVSTLTIQRTQQEDSAVYLCASSLKAGWLDTQYFGPGTRLTVL.

The CDR3 region has the DNA TGTGCCAGCAGTTCCCGGACAGGGGAGGTGCCCCAGCATTTT. It translates to CASSSRTGEVPQHF. The chain couples TRBV6-5 to TRBJ1-5; TRBD1 aligns across 9 bases. The CDR3 totals 14 residues. V was pared by 4 bases and J by 9 bases, with 7 bases of the junction left unmatched. CDR1 MNHEY and CDR2 SVGAGI come from the germline V gene.

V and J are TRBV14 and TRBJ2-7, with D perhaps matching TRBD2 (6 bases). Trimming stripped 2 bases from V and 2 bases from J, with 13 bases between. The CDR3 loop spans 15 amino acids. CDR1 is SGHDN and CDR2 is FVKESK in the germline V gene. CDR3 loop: CASSQPASVTYEQYF. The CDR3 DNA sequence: TGTGCCAGCAGCCAACCAGCTAGCGTTACCTACGAGCAGTACTTC.

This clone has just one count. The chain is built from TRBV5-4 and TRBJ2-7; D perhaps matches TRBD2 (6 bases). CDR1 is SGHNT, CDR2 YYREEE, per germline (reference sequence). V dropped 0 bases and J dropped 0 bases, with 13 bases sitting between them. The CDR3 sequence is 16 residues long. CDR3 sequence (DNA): TGTGCCAGCAGCTTGGCCAACCCTAGCGTCTCCTACGAGCAGTACTTC. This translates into CASSLANPSVSYEQYF.

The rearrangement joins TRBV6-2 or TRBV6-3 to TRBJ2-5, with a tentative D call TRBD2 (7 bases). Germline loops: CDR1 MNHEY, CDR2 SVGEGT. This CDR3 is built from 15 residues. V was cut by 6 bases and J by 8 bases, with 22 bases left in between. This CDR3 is CASSQVWGGQVTQYF. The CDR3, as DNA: TGTGCCAGCAGCCAAGTGTGGGGGGGCCAAGTCACCCAGTACTTC.

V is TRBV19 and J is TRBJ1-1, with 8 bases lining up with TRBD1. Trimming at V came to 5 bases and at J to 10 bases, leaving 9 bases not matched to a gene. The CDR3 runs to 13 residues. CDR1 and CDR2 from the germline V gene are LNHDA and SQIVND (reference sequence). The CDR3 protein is CASSVGQGQSAFF. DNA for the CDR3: TGTGCCAGTAGTGTAGGACAGGGACAATCAGCTTTCTTT.

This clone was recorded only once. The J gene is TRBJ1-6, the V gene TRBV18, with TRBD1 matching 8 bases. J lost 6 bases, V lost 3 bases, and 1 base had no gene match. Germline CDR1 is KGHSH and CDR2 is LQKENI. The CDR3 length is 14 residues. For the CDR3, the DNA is TGTGCCAGCTCACCCGACAGGGGTAATTCACCCCTCCACTTT. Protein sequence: CASSPDRGNSPLHF.

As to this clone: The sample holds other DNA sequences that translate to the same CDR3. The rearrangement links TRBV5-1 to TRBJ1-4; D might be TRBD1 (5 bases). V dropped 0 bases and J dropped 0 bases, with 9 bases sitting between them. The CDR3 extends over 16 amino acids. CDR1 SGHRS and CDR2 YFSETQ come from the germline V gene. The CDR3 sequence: CASSLGGTATNEKLFF. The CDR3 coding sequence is TGCGCCAGCAGCTTGGGCGGGACGGCAACTAATGAAAAACTGTTTTTT.